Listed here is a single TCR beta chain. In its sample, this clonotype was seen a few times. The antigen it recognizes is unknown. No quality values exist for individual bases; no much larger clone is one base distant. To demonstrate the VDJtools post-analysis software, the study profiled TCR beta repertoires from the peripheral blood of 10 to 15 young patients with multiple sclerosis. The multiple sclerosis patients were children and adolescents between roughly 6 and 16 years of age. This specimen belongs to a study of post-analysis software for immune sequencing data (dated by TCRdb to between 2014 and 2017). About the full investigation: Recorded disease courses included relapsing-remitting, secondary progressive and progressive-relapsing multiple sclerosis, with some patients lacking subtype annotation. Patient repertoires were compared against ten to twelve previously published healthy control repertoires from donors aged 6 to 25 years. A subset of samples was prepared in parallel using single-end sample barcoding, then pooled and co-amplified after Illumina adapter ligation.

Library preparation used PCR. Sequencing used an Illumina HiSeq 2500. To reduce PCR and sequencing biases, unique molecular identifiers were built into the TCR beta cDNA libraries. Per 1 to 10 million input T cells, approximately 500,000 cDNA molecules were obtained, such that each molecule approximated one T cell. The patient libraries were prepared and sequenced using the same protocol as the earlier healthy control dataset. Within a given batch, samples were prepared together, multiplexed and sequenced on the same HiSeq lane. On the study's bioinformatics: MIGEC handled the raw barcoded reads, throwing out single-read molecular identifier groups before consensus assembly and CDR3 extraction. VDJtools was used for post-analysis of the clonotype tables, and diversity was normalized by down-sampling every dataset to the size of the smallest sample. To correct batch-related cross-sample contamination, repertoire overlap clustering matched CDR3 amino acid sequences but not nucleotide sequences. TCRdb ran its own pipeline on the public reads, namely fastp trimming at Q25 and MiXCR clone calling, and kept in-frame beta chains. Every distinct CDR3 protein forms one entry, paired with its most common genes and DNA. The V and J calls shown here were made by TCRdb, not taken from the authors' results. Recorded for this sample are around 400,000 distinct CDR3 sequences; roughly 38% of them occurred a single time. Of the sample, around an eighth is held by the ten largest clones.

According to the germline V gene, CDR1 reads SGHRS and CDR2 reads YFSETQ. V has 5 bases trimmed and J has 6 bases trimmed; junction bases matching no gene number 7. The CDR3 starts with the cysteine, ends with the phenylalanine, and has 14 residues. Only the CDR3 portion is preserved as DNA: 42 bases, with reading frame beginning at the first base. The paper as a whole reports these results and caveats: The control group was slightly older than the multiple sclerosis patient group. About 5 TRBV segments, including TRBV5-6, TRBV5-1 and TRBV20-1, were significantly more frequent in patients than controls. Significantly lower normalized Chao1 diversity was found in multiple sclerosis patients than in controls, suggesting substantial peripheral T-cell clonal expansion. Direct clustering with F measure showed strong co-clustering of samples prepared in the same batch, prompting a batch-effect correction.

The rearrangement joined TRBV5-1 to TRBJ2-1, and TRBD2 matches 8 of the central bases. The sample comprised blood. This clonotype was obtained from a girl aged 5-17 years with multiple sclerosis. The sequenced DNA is TGCGCCAGCAGGGGTAGCGGGGAGGCCAATGAGCAGTTCTTC. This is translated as CASRGSGEANEQFF.